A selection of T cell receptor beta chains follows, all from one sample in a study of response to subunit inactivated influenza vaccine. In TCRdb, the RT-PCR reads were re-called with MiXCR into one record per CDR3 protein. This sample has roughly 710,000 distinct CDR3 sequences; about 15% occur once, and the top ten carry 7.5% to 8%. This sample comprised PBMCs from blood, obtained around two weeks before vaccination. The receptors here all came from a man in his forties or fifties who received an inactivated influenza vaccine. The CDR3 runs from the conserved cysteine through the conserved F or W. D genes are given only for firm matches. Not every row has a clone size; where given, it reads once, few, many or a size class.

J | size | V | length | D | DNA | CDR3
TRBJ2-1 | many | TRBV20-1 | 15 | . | TGCAGTGCCCTAAACCAGGGAAGCTTTGACAATGAGCAGTTCTTC | CSALNQGSFDNEQFF
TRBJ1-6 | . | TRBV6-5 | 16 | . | TGTGCCAGCAGTTACTTTTTGCAGGCCGGCAATTCACCCCTCCACTTT | CASSYFLQAGNSPLHF
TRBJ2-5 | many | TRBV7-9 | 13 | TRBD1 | TGTGCCAGCAGCCCCGGACAGGGAAGGACCCAGTACTTC | CASSPGQGRTQYF
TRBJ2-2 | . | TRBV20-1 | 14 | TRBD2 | TGCAGTGCTAGAGTTAGCGGGGGCACCGGGGAGCTGTTTTTT | CSARVSGGTGELFF
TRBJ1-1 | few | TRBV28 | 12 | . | TGTGCCAGCATCGGGGGGGTTAGTGAAGCTTTCTTT | CASIGGVSEAFF
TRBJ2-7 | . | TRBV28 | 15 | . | TGTGCCAGCAGTTTACCCCCGGTACAGAGCTACGAGCAGTACTTC | CASSLPPVQSYEQYF
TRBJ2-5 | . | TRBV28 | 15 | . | TGTGCCAGCAGTTTATTTGGGGGAGGGGGAGAGACCCAGTACTTC | CASSLFGGGGETQYF
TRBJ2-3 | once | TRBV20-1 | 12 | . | TGCAGTGCTAGAGGAGTTCCTGATACGCAGTATTTT | CSARGVPDTQYF
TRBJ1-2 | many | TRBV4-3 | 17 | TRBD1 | TGCGCCAGCAGCCAAGATACGCCCGGACAGGGGACCTATGGCTACACCTTC | CASSQDTPGQGTYGYTF
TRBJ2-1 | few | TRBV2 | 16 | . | TGTGCCAGCAGTGAAAGACACCTTAGCTCCTACAATGAGCAGTTCTTC | CASSERHLSSYNEQFF
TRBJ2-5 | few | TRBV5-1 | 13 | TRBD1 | TGCGCCAGCAGCTCGGGACAGCCGGGGACCCAGTACTTC | CASSSGQPGTQYF
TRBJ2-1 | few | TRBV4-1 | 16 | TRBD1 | TGCGCCAGCAGCCAAGGGGTACAGGGGGCGCAATATGAGCAGTTCTTC | CASSQGVQGAQYEQFF
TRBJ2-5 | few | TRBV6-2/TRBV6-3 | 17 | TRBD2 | TGTGCCAGCAGTAAAAGACTAGCGGGGCCGTTCCAAGAGACCCAGTACTTC | CASSKRLAGPFQETQYF
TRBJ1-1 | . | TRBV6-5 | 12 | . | TGTGCCAGCAGCCCCGGGGCTGCTGAAGCTTTCTTT | CASSPGAAEAFF
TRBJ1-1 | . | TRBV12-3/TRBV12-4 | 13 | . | TGTGCCAGCAGTTTAGCGCGGGAGGCTGAAGCTTTCTTT | CASSLAREAEAFF
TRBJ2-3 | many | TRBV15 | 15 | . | TGTGCCACCAGCAGGGGGGAAACAGCCACAGATACGCAGTATTTT | CATSRGETATDTQYF
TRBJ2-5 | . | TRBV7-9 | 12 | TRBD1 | TGTGCCAGCAGCAGGGACAGTGAGACCCAGTACTTC | CASSRDSETQYF
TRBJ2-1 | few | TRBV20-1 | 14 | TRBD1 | TGCAGTGCTCGACAGGGGAGTTTCGACAATGAGCAGTTCTTC | CSARQGSFDNEQFF
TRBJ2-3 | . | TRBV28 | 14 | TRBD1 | TGTGCCACCCTGGACAGGGGGAGCACAGATACGCAGTATTTT | CATLDRGSTDTQYF
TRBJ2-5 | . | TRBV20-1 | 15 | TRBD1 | TGCAGTGCTACAGAGACAGGGGGCAGGGGGGAGACCCAGTACTTC | CSATETGGRGETQYF
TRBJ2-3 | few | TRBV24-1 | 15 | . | TGTGCCACCAGTGTCACCGCAACCCCCACAGATACGCAGTATTTT | CATSVTATPTDTQYF
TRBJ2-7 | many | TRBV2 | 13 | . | TGTGCCAGCAGTGGGACTCACGCCTACGAGCAGTACTTC | CASSGTHAYEQYF
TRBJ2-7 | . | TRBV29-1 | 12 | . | TGCAGCGTTCGGGACACCACCTACGAGCAGTACTTC | CSVRDTTYEQYF
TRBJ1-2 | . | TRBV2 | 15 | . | TGTGCCAGCAATCGGGAGATGGGACTGACAGGCCGTGACACCTTC | CASNREMGLTGRDTF
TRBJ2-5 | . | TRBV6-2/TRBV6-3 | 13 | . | TGTGCCAGCAGGATTTCAGGGTCAGAGACCCAGTACTTC | CASRISGSETQYF
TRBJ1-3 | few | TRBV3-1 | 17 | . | TGTGCCAGCAGCCAAGATGCCACGACGACCTCTGGAAACACCATATATTTT | CASSQDATTTSGNTIYF
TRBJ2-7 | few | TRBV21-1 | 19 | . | TGTGCCAGCAGCACCCCGTCCCCTCTACTAGCGGGAGAGCCCCCCGAGCAGTACTTC | CASSTPSPLLAGEPPEQYF
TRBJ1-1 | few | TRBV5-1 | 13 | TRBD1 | TGCGCCAGCAGCGTACAGGGGGACACTGAAGCTTTCTTT | CASSVQGDTEAFF
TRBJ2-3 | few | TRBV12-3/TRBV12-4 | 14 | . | TGTGCCAGCAGTTTCTGGCCTATCACAGATACGCAGTATTTT | CASSFWPITDTQYF
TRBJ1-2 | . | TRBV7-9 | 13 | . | TGTGCCAGCGGGCCGGGACCCGGCTATGGCTACACCTTC | CASGPGPGYGYTF
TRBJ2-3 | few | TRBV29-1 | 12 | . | TGCAGCGTTGAAGTACGAGGAGATACGCAGTATTTT | CSVEVRGDTQYF
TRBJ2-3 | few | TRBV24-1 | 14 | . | TGTGCCACCAGGGATCAAGGAGAGAAAGATACGCAGTATTTT | CATRDQGEKDTQYF